This is a list of T cell receptor beta chains from one sample in a study of regulatory T cells in long-lasting Graves disease. TCRdb reprocessed the multiplex PCR reads with MiXCR, giving one entry per CDR3 protein. The sample gives roughly 300,000 distinct CDR3 sequences, 22% of which show up once; 56% is in the top ten. The sequenced sample was peripheral blood mononuclear cells (PBMCs), obtained when the disease was refractory, from a patient treated with antithyroid drugs. Receptors originate from a female donor with Graves disease. CDR3s include the opening cysteine and the closing phenylalanine or tryptophan. A D gene is named only where the DNA matches it firmly. Not every row has a clone size; where given, it reads once, few, many or a size class.

cdr3_nt	cdr3_aa	clone_size	v_call	j_call	d_call
TGTGCCAGCATTCTTGGTGGCGCGAACACCGGGGAGCTGTTTTTT	CASILGGANTGELFF	NA	TRBV28	TRBJ2-2	NA
TGTGCCAGCAGCCAGGACAGGGTGAATCAGCCCCAGCATTTT	CASSQDRVNQPQHF	NA	TRBV6-1	TRBJ1-5	TRBD1
TGTGCCATCGGACGACTAGCGGGAGCTCAGGAGCAGTACTTC	CAIGRLAGAQEQYF	many	TRBV10-3	TRBJ2-7	TRBD2
TGTGCCAGCAGCCAAGATTGGAGGGATGGGGCTAACTATGGCTACACCTTC	CASSQDWRDGANYGYTF	few	TRBV4-2	TRBJ1-2	NA
TGCAGCGTTGACAGGGGGCTGTTAGAGACCCAGTACTTC	CSVDRGLLETQYF	few	TRBV29-1	TRBJ2-5	TRBD1
TGTGCCAGCAGTACCTGGACAGGGATAAATGAAAAACTGTTTTTT	CASSTWTGINEKLFF	many	TRBV12-3/TRBV12-4	TRBJ1-4	TRBD1
TGTGCCAGCAGCCAAGATCAAGCGGGTGCCAACACCGGGGAGCTGTTTTTT	CASSQDQAGANTGELFF	NA	TRBV3-1	TRBJ2-2	NA
TGTGCCAGCAGTTACACTGGGACTTCAACCCCCCCCTACGAGCAGTACTTC	CASSYTGTSTPPYEQYF	many	TRBV6-9	TRBJ2-7	NA
TGTGCCATCAGTGAGTCTACAGGGCATTCACCCCTCCACTTT	CAISESTGHSPLHF	many	TRBV10-3	TRBJ1-6	NA
TGCAGTGCTACACCCGGGACTGGCCTTGAGACCCAGTACTTC	CSATPGTGLETQYF	NA	TRBV20-1	TRBJ2-5	NA
TGTGCCAGCGGTACGATCGACACTGAAGCTTTCTTT	CASGTIDTEAFF	NA	TRBV2	TRBJ1-1	NA
TGTGCCAGCAGCTCCTCAGGGGGCTACGAGCAGTACTTC	CASSSSGGYEQYF	many	TRBV7-2	TRBJ2-7	TRBD1
TGCAGCGTTGGGCCAGGGGTTAATCAGCCCCAGCATTTT	CSVGPGVNQPQHF	NA	TRBV29-1	TRBJ1-5	NA
TGTGCCAGCAGCCCCTGGGGGGGGCTGAGCAATCAGCCCCAGCATTTT	CASSPWGGLSNQPQHF	many	TRBV7-6	TRBJ1-5	NA
TGTGCCACCAGCATCCATACGAACACCGGGGAGCTGGTTTTT	CATSIHTNTGELVF	NA	TRBV15	TRBJ2-2	NA
TGTGCCAGCAGCCCCTTGCAGGGGGACTATGGCTACACCTTC	CASSPLQGDYGYTF	many	TRBV3-1	TRBJ1-2	TRBD1
TGTGCCAGCAGGGAGGACAGGGGCCCCTACGAGCAGTACTTC	CASREDRGPYEQYF	few	TRBV6-1	TRBJ2-7	TRBD1
TGTGCCAGCAGCTCGACATTCGCAGGGGGTACCGGGGAGCTGTTTTTT	CASSSTFAGGTGELFF	NA	TRBV7-8	TRBJ2-2	TRBD1
TGTGCCAGCAGCCCAGACAGGTTAGAGACCCAGTACTTC	CASSPDRLETQYF	NA	TRBV5-4	TRBJ2-5	NA
TGTGCCAGCAGCTTAGGGCTAGCGGGCATCGAGCAGTACTTC	CASSLGLAGIEQYF	NA	TRBV7-9	TRBJ2-7	TRBD2
TGTGCCAGCACCCTCGGTGGTAGCGGGTCGTGGGAGACCCAGTACTTC	CASTLGGSGSWETQYF	many	TRBV11-2	TRBJ2-5	TRBD2
TGTGCCACCAGTGAAACGACCGGGACAGCCACCGGGGAGACCCAGTACTTC	CATSETTGTATGETQYF	few	TRBV24-1	TRBJ2-5	TRBD1
TGTGCCAGCAGTGAACTACTAGCGGGAGATAGGGAGACCCAGTACTTC	CASSELLAGDRETQYF	many	TRBV2	TRBJ2-5	TRBD2
TGTGCCAGCAGCCAAGATAAGGGACAGGGGTCACCCCTCCACTTT	CASSQDKGQGSPLHF	NA	TRBV3-1	TRBJ1-6	TRBD1
TGTGCCAGCAGCCCCCGGACAGTCCAAGAGACCCAGTACTTC	CASSPRTVQETQYF	many	TRBV9	TRBJ2-5	NA
TGTGCCAGCACTAACCTTCGGGGACAGGGGGCCTACGAGCAGTACTTC	CASTNLRGQGAYEQYF	NA	TRBV27	TRBJ2-7	TRBD1
TGTGCCAGCAGCCCCCAAGGACTAGCGGGAGAGGGAGAGACCCAGTACTTC	CASSPQGLAGEGETQYF	NA	TRBV7-3	TRBJ2-5	TRBD2
TGTGCCAGCTCACCGATAGACACCCAGTCTTACGAGCAGTACTTC	CASSPIDTQSYEQYF	NA	TRBV18	TRBJ2-7	NA
TGTGCCAGCAGTTCGGGACAGTGGCAGGATGAGCAGTTCTTC	CASSSGQWQDEQFF	few	TRBV28	TRBJ2-1	TRBD1
TGTGCCAGCAGGGACTTTCCATTGGATACGCAGTATTTT	CASRDFPLDTQYF	few	TRBV28	TRBJ2-3	NA
TGTGCCAGCAGTCTGGACAGGGTAAAGCAGCCCCAGCATTTT	CASSLDRVKQPQHF	many	TRBV2	TRBJ1-5	TRBD1
TGCAGCGTTGCTAAAGGGGGACCAAATCAGCCCCAGCATTTT	CSVAKGGPNQPQHF	many	TRBV29-1	TRBJ1-5	NA